One TCR beta chain is described in this entry. Profiling relied on immunoSEQ multiplex PCR, and the TCRdb table lists in-frame clones only, not all of them. The sample contains almost 200,000 clones, 70% to 90% of which appear only once. The source of the sample is a study of blood T cell repertoires in COVID-19. In germline, CDR1 is KGHDR, CDR2 SFDVKD. This CDR3 is 14 amino acids long. The V and J ends lost 4 bases and 6 bases respectively, with 11 bases between them. Sequences were obtained from PBMCs or T cells enriched from blood (not recorded which). The V call is TRBV24-1, the J call TRBJ2-2, with D perhaps TRBD1 (6 bases). This receptor was identified in a woman aged 18-29 years who had recovered from COVID-19. CDR3 residues: CATSEGAWAGELFF. The CDR3 nucleotides are TGTGCCACCAGTGAGGGGGCTTGGGCCGGGGAGCTGTTTTTT.